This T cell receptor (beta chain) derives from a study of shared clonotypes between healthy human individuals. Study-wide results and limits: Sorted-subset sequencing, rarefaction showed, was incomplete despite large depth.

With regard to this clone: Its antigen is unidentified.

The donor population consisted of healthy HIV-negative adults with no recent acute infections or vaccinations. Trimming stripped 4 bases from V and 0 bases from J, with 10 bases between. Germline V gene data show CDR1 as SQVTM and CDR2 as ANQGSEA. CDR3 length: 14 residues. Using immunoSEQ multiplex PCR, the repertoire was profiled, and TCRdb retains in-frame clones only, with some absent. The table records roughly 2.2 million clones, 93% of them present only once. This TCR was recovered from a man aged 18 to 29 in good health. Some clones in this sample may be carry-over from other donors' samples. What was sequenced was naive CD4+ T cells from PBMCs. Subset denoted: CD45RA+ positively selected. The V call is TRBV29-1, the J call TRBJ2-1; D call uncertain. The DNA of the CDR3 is TGCAGCGTTGTGTCAGTTCCCTCCTACAATGAGCAGTTCTTC. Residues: CSVVSVPSYNEQFF.